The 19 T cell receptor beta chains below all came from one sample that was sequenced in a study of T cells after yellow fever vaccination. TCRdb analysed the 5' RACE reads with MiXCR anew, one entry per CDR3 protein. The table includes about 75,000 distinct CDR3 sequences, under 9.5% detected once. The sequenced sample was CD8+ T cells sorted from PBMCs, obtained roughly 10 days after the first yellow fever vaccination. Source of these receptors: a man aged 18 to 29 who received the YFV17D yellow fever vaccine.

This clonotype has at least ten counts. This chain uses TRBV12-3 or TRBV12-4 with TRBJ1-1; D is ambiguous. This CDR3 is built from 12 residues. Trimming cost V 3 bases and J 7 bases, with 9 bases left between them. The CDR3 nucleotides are TGTGCCAGCAGTTTTGGAGCAGGTGAAGCTTTCTTT. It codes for CASSFGAGEAFF.

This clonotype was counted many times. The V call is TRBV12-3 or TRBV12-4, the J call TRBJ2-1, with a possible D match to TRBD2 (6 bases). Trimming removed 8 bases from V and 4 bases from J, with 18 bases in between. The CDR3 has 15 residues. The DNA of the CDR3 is TGTGCCAGCTCCCTCGGAGGGTCCAGTTACAATGAGCAGTTCTTC. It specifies CASSLGGSSYNEQFF.

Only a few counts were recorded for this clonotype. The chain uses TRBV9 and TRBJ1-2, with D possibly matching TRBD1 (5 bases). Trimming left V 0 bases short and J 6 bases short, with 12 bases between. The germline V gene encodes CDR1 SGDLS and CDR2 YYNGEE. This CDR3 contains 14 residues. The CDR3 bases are TGTGCCAGCAGCGTAGTGCAGGGCGACGATGGCTACACCTTC. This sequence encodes CASSVVQGDDGYTF.

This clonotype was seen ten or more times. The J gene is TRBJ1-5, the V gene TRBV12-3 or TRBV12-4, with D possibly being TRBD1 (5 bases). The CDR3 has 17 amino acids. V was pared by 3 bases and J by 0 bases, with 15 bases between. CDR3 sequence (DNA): TGTGCCAGCAGTTTCCGTACAGGCCTTTATAGCAATCAGCCCCAGCATTTT. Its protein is CASSFRTGLYSNQPQHF.

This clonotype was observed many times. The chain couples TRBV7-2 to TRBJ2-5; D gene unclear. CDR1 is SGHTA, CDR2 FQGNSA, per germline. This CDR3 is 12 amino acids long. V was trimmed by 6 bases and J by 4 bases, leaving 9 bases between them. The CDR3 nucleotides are TGTGCCAGCAGTCAAGACCGAGAGACCCAGTACTTC. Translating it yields CASSQDRETQYF.

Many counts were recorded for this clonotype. This CDR3 reads CASSLLGTGGLNEKLFF. CDR3 DNA: TGTGCCAGCAGTCTTCTCGGGACAGGGGGCCTCAATGAAAAACTGTTTTTT. The rearrangement links TRBV27 to TRBJ1-4; 12 bases map to TRBD1. Looked up from germline, CDR1 is MNHEY and CDR2 is SMNVEV (reference sequence). The CDR3 runs 17 residues. V dropped 5 bases and J dropped 5; count of bases not matched to a gene: 9.

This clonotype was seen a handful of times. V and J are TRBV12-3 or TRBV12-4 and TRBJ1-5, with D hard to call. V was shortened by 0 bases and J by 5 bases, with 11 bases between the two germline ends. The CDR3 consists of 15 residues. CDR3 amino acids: CASSLAGNGYQPQHF. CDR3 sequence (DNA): TGTGCCAGCAGTTTAGCTGGGAACGGCTATCAGCCCCAGCATTTT.

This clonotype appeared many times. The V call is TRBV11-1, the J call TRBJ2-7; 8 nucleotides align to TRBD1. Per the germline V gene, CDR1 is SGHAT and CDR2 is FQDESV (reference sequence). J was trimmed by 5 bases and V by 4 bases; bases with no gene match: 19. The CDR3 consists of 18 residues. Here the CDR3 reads CASSSGTGLQGSLHEQYV. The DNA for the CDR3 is TGTGCCAGCAGCTCGGGGACAGGCCTACAGGGTAGTCTCCACGAGCAGTACGTC.

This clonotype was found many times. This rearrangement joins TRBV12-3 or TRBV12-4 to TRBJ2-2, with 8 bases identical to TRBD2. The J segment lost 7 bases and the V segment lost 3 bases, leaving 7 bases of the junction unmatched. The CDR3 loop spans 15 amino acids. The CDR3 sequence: CASSLGGGRNGELFF. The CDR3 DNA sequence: TGTGCCAGCAGTTTGGGCGGGGGGCGGAACGGGGAGCTGTTTTTT.

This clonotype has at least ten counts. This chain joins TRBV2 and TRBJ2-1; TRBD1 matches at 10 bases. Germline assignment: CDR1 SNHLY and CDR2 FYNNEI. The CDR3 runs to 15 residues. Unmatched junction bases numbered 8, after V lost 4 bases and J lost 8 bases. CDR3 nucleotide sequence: TGTGCCAGCAGTGCGGTGACAGGGGGCTTCGATGAGCAGTTCTTC. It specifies CASSAVTGGFDEQFF. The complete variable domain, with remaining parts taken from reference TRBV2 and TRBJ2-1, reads EPEVTQTPSHQVTQMGQEVILRCVPISNHLYFYWYRQILGQKVEFLVSFYNNEISEKSEIFDDQFSVERPDGSNFTLKIRSTKLEDSAMYFCASSAVTGGFDEQFFGPGTRLTVL.

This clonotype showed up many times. The chain's CDR3 is CASSQEVAGGAWREQFF. Here the CDR3 DNA reads TGTGCCAGCAGCCAAGAAGTAGCGGGGGGGGCCTGGAGAGAGCAGTTCTTC. V is TRBV3-1 and J is TRBJ2-1, with 11 bases aligning to TRBD2. This CDR3 is built from 17 residues. The germline gives CDR1 LGHDT, CDR2 YNNKEL (reference sequence). V lost 0 bases and J lost 10; bases outside the gene matches: 11.

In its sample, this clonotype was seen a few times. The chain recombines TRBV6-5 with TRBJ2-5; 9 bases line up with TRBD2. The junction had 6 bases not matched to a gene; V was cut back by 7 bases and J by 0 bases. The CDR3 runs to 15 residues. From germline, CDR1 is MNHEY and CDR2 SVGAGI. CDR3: CASNHAGGYQETQYF. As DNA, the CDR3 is TGTGCCAGCAATCATGCGGGGGGGTACCAAGAGACCCAGTACTTC.

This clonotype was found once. CDR3 sequence: CAFSLRDGSFLYSNQPQHF. The CDR3 DNA reads as TGTGCCTTCAGTTTAAGGGATGGCAGCTTTCTCTATAGCAATCAGCCCCAGCATTTT. The V call is TRBV3-1, the J call TRBJ1-5; no clear D. This CDR3 region has 19 residues. Germline values: CDR1 LGHDT, CDR2 YNNKEL (reference sequence). V was cut by 11 bases and J by 0 bases, with 29 bases left in between.

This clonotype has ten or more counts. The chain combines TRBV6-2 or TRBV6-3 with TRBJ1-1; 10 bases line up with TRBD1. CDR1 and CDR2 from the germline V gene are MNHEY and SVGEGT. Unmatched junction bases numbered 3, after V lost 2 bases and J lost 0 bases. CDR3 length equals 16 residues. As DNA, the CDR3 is TGTGCCAGCAGTTACCAGACAGGGGGCTTGAACACTGAAGCTTTCTTT. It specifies CASSYQTGGLNTEAFF.

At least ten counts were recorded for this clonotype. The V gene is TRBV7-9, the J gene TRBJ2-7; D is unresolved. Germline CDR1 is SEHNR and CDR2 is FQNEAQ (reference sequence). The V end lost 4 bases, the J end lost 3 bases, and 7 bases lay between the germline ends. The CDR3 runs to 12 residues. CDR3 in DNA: TGTGCCAGCAGCTCGATATTCTACGAGCAGTACTTC. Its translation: CASSSIFYEQYF. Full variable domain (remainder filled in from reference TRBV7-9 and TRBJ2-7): DTGVSQNPRHKITKRGQNVTFRCDPISEHNRLYWYRQTLGQGPEFLTYFQNEAQLEKSRLLSDRFSAERPKGSFSTLEIQRTEQGDSAMYLCASSSIFYEQYFGPGTRLTVT.

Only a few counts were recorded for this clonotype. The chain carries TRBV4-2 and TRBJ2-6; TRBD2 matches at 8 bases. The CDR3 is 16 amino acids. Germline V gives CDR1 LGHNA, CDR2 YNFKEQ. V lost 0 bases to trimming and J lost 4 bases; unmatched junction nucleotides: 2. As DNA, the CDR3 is TGTGCCAGCAGCCAAGAAGCGGGGGTCGGGGCCAACGTCCTGACTTTC. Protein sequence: CASSQEAGVGANVLTF.

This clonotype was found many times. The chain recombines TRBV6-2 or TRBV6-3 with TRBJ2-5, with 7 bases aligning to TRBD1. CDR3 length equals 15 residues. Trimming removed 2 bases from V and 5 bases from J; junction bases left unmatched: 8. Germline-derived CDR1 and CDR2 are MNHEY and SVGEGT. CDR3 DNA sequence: TGTGCCAGCAGTTACGAGGGGGCCGAGGGGGAGACCCAGTACTTC. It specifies CASSYEGAEGETQYF.

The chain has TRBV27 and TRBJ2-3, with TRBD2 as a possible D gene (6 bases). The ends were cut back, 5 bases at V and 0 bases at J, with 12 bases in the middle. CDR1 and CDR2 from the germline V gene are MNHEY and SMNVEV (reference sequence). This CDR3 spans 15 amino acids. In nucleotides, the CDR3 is TGTGCCAGCAGTGTAGGACTATATAGCACAGATACGCAGTATTTT. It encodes CASSVGLYSTDTQYF.

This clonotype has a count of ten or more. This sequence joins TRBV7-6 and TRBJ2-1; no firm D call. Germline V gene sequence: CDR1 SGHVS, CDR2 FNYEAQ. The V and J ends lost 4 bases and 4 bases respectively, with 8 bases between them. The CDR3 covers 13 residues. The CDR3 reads CASSSTSYNEQFF. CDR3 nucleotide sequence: TGTGCCAGCAGCTCCACCTCGTACAATGAGCAGTTCTTC.